What follows are 30 T cell receptor beta chains derived from one specimen sequenced in a study of CD8 T cells in ankylosing spondylitis. In TCRdb, the 5' RACE reads were re-called with MiXCR into one record per CDR3 protein. The sample yields 350,000 or so distinct CDR3 sequences, under 15% seen once. Specimen: blood, either unsorted or a sorted T cell fraction (not recorded which). The receptors shown here come from a male donor with ankylosing spondylitis or in good health (not recorded which).

J is TRBJ2-1 and V is TRBV12-3 or TRBV12-4; 8 bases line up with TRBD2. V shed 7 bases, J shed 8 bases, and the junction held 7 bases outside the gene matches. The CDR3 covers 13 residues. CDR3 sequence reads: CASILGGAYEQFF. The CDR3 DNA reads TGTGCCAGCATCCTCGGGGGGGCCTATGAGCAGTTCTTC.

This clonotype was counted a few times. The rearrangement links TRBV11-2 to TRBJ2-1; D possibly uses TRBD1 or TRBD2 (5 bases each). The CDR3 covers 16 residues. Trimming pared 4 bases from V and 3 bases from J, leaving 16 bases between. From germline, CDR1 is SGHAT and CDR2 FQNNGV. The CDR3 nucleotides read TGTGCCAGCAGCTCCCTCCGGCAGGGAGTCTACAATGAGCAGTTCTTC. Its translation: CASSSLRQGVYNEQFF.

The V gene is TRBV7-6, the J gene TRBJ1-5; 9 bases agree with TRBD1. CDR1 is SGHVS and CDR2 is FNYEAQ in the germline V gene. V gave up 7 bases and J gave up 6 bases; unmatched junction bases: 7. The CDR3 totals 14 residues. The CDR3 nucleotides read TGTGCCAGCAAGTCCGGGACAGGGTCTCAGCCCCAGCATTTT. Amino acid sequence: CASKSGTGSQPQHF. The full variable domain, completed using reference TRBV7-6 and TRBJ1-5, is GAGVSQSPRYKVTKRGQDVALRCDPISGHVSLYWYRQALGQGPEFLTYFNYEAQQDKSGLPNDRFSAERPEGSISTLTIQRTEQRDSAMYRCASKSGTGSQPQHFGDGTRLSIL.

In this sample, this clonotype turned up a few times. The chain recombines TRBV7-8 with TRBJ1-5; D not resolved. The CDR3 is 15 amino acids. Germline loops: CDR1 SGHVS, CDR2 FQNEAQ. Trimming stripped 4 bases from V and 8 bases from J, with 18 bases between. The CDR3 nucleotides read TGTGCCAGCAGCTCCAAGTGGGGTCCAAGGGAGCCCCAGCATTTT. It is translated as CASSSKWGPREPQHF.

This chain connects TRBV6-1 to TRBJ1-2; the D gene is possibly TRBD1 (6 bases). Deletions cut 8 bases from V and 6 bases from J, with 16 bases between. The CDR3 sequence is 13 residues long. Germline values: CDR1 MNHNS, CDR2 SASEGT. CDR3 DNA sequence: TGTGCCAGCCTTCGGGACACTTTGGATGGCTACACCTTC. It specifies CASLRDTLDGYTF.

In this sample, this clonotype turned up a few times. The gene calls are TRBV5-1 and TRBJ2-2; D might be TRBD2 (6 bases). Germline assignment: CDR1 SGHRS and CDR2 YFSETQ. This CDR3 has 14 residues. Trimming removed 6 bases at V and 6 bases at J, with 15 bases between. For the CDR3, the DNA is TGCGCCAGCATCCTAGGAGCGGGCGCCGGGGAGCTGTTTTTT. This translates into CASILGAGAGELFF.

The genes are TRBV12-3 or TRBV12-4 and TRBJ2-1; D is perhaps TRBD1 (5 bases). The length of the CDR3 is 15 residues. Trimming cost V 7 bases and J 7 bases, with 20 bases left between them. The CDR3 loop reads CASTPGFSSGNEQFF. The CDR3 DNA follows: TGTGCCAGCACCCCAGGATTTTCATCAGGGAATGAGCAGTTCTTC.

The rearrangement links TRBV4-2 to TRBJ2-7, with D possibly matching TRBD2 (5 bases). CDR1 and CDR2 from the germline V gene are LGHNA and YNFKEQ. This CDR3 contains 15 residues. Trimming took off 5 bases at V and 5 bases at J, with 19 bases between the two ends. The CDR3 region has the DNA TGTGCCAGCAGCTCTCGTGGAGGAGTCGTAGACGAGCAGTACTTC. Amino acid sequence: CASSSRGGVVDEQYF.

This clonotype was seen only a few times. The chain has TRBV27 and TRBJ1-1, with D unresolved. This CDR3 region has 15 residues. Trimming pared 0 bases from V and 4 bases from J, leaving 12 bases between. CDR1 is MNHEY and CDR2 is SMNVEV in the germline V gene (reference sequence). CDR3 nucleotide sequence: TGTGCCAGCAGTTTATCTTCCCGTCGGGGCACTGAAGCTTTCTTT. Translation gives CASSLSSRRGTEAFF.

Notes on this clonotype: An end of the junction does not agree with germline; a read error may underlie this. The chain combines TRBV5-1 with TRBJ2-7, with 8 bases matching TRBD1. CDR3 length: 15 amino acids. Germline assignment: CDR1 SGHRS and CDR2 YFSETQ. The CDR3 bases are TGCGCCAGCAGCAAGGACAGGGCGAGCTCCTACGGGCAGTACTTC. It encodes CASSKDRASSYGQYF.

The table lists this clonotype with a few counts. The chain combines TRBV12-3 or TRBV12-4 with TRBJ1-5, with D possibly TRBD1 on 5 matching bases. The CDR3 spans 16 residues. V was shortened by 8 bases and J by 3 bases, with 20 bases between the two germline ends. The CDR3: CASRQSAEGANQPQHF. CDR3 nucleotide sequence: TGTGCCAGCCGACAGTCCGCGGAAGGGGCCAATCAGCCCCAGCATTTT.

This clonotype came up a few times. The chain recombines TRBV2 with TRBJ2-5; TRBD1 or TRBD2 may be the D gene (5 bases each). The CDR3 loop spans 11 amino acids. In germline, CDR1 is SNHLY, CDR2 FYNNEI. Trimming left V 5 bases short and J 7 bases short, with 8 bases between. CDR3 sequence (DNA): TGTGCCAGCAGTTCTGGGGGGACCCAGTACTTC. Protein product: CASSSGGTQYF.

V usage is TRBV20-1 and J usage is TRBJ2-7, with 9 bases aligning to TRBD1. This CDR3 comprises 14 residues. Germline CDR1 reads DFQATT; CDR2 reads SNEGSKA (reference sequence). Trimming cost V 1 base and J 4 bases; bases outside gene matches: 5. CDR3 nucleotides: TGCAGTGCTAGAGCCTCCGGGACAGGGTACGAGCAGTACTTC. It yields the protein CSARASGTGYEQYF.

The chain couples TRBV5-1 to TRBJ2-6; TRBD2 matches at 7 bases. Germline loops: CDR1 SGHRS, CDR2 YFSETQ. The CDR3 covers 14 residues. The trim removed 8 bases at V and 2 bases at J, leaving 4 bases unmatched. The CDR3 loop is CASKGGPGANVLTF. The CDR3 DNA reads TGCGCCAGTAAGGGAGGGCCTGGGGCCAACGTCCTGACTTTC.

The chain combines TRBV12-3 or TRBV12-4 with TRBJ2-3, with TRBD1 identical over 8 bases. The CDR3 runs 15 residues. J gave up 6 bases and V 4 bases, and 9 bases lay outside the gene matches. The CDR3 coding sequence is TGTGCCAGCAGTTCTACCAGGGGGCGGTGGGATACGCAGTATTTT. Its translation is CASSSTRGRWDTQYF.

This clonotype has just a few counts. The chain joins TRBV20-1 to TRBJ1-2; TRBD1 matches 9 bases. The CDR3 is 13 residues long. V shed 2 bases and J 6 bases; nucleotides not matched to a gene: 4. Germline V CDR1 and CDR2: DFQATT, SNEGSKA (reference sequence). CDR3 DNA sequence: TGCAGTGCTAGAAAGGGACAGGGTAATGGCTACACCTTC. Translated: CSARKGQGNGYTF.

At least ten counts were recorded for this clonotype. The gene calls are TRBV12-3 or TRBV12-4 and TRBJ2-3; 7 positions match TRBD2. CDR3 length: 18 amino acids. V trimming: 5 bases; J trimming: 2 bases; junction bases outside the gene matches: 16. CDR3 amino acids: CASSPGTGRGVFTDTQYF. The CDR3 bases are TGTGCCAGCAGTCCAGGGACCGGACGGGGGGTCTTCACAGATACGCAGTATTTT.

This chain uses TRBV30 with TRBJ2-5; 10 nucleotides match TRBD1. Germline assignment: CDR1 GTSNPN and CDR2 SVGIG (reference sequence). V dropped 2 bases and J dropped 3; count of bases not matched to a gene: 3. The CDR3 has 14 amino acids. CDR3 sequence reads: CAWSRDRGKETQYF. As DNA, the CDR3 is TGTGCCTGGAGTCGGGACAGGGGAAAAGAGACCCAGTACTTC.

This sequence joins TRBV19 and TRBJ2-6; maybe TRBD1 (6 bases). V gave up 7 bases and J gave up 0 bases, with 19 bases separating them. This CDR3 comprises 18 residues. Germline V gene data show CDR1 as LNHDA and CDR2 as SQIVND (reference sequence). The CDR3 DNA sequence: TGTGCCAGTACCCCTAGCCCGGGGACAAGCTCTGGGGCCAACGTCCTGACTTTC. This translates into CASTPSPGTSSGANVLTF.

The V and J genes are TRBV5-5 and TRBJ1-5; 9 bases line up with TRBD1. Germline-derived CDR1 and CDR2 are SGHKS and YYEKEE (reference sequence). Trimming cost V 0 bases and J 6 bases; bases outside gene matches: 4. The CDR3 covers 15 residues. CDR3: CASSLDRGLSQPQHF. In DNA, the CDR3 is TGTGCCAGCAGCTTGGACAGGGGGCTTAGTCAGCCCCAGCATTTT.

The chain carries TRBV7-2 and TRBJ2-5; the D gene is possibly TRBD2 (6 bases). The germline V gene encodes CDR1 SGHTA and CDR2 FQGNSA. Trimming stripped 5 bases from V and 7 bases from J, with 14 bases between. CDR3 size: 13 residues. The CDR3 DNA follows: TGTGCCAGCAGCCCGGGACTGATAGGGACCCAGTACTTC. Residues: CASSPGLIGTQYF.

The chain combines TRBV18 with TRBJ2-1; TRBD1 agrees at 11 bases. This CDR3 has 16 residues. Germline CDR1 reads KGHSH; CDR2 reads LQKENI. Losses at the gene ends were 2 bases for V and 2 bases for J; bases not matched to a gene: 2. The CDR3 loop reads CASSPRDRGAYNEQFF. In nucleotides, the CDR3 is TGTGCCAGCTCACCAAGGGACAGGGGGGCCTACAATGAGCAGTTCTTC.

This chain uses TRBV12-3 or TRBV12-4 with TRBJ2-1, with 9 nucleotides matching TRBD2. This CDR3 contains 16 residues. Trimming removed 6 bases from V and 0 bases from J; junction bases left unmatched: 6. The chain's CDR3 is CASRGTSPSSYNEQFF. The CDR3 region has the DNA TGTGCCAGCAGGGGGACTAGCCCGAGCTCCTACAATGAGCAGTTCTTC.

This clonotype was observed a handful of times. This sequence joins TRBV5-5 and TRBJ1-5; D possibly corresponds to TRBD1 (6 bases). The V end lost 0 bases, the J end lost 6 bases, and 13 bases lay between the germline ends. There are 15 residues in the CDR3. In germline, CDR1 is SGHKS, CDR2 YYEKEE (reference sequence). CDR3 DNA: TGTGCCAGCAGCTTGGTTGGTACAGGGAGTCAGCCCCAGCATTTT. Translation gives CASSLVGTGSQPQHF.

This clonotype has just a few counts. V and J are TRBV14 and TRBJ2-7; 9 nucleotides align to TRBD1. The CDR3 covers 15 residues. With V trimmed by 4 bases and J by 5 bases, 9 bases remained unmatched. Germline V CDR1 and CDR2: SGHDN, FVKESK. In nucleotides, the CDR3 is TGTGCCAGCAGCCGGGGACAGGGCGTAGGGGACGAGCAGTACTTC. Residues: CASSRGQGVGDEQYF.

The chain is built from TRBV20-1 and TRBJ2-3; TRBD1 or TRBD2 may be the D gene (5 bases each). Germline assignment: CDR1 DFQATT and CDR2 SNEGSKA (reference sequence). V lost 5 bases to trimming and J lost 0 bases, with 12 bases between them. The CDR3 spans 14 residues. The CDR3 nucleotides read TGCAGTGCTGGGGCCGGGATGAGCACAGATACGCAGTATTTT. It encodes CSAGAGMSTDTQYF.

This clonotype has a count of ten or more. The V and J genes are TRBV12-3 or TRBV12-4 and TRBJ2-3, with 12 positions matching TRBD1. The CDR3 has 15 amino acids. V was pared by 5 bases and J by 5 bases, with 5 bases of the junction left unmatched. The CDR3 nucleotides read TGTGCCAGCAGTCCGGGACAGGGGGCAGGAGATACGCAGTATTTT. This sequence encodes CASSPGQGAGDTQYF.

This clonotype showed up many times. The genes are TRBV12-3 or TRBV12-4 and TRBJ1-2; D ambiguous. The ends were cut back, 2 bases at V and 4 bases at J, with 8 bases in the middle. The CDR3 consists of 13 residues. In nucleotides, the CDR3 is TGTGCCAGCAGTTTAAGTCGAGGCTATGGCTACACCTTC. Its protein is CASSLSRGYGYTF.

This clonotype was observed a handful of times. V usage is TRBV18 and J usage is TRBJ2-3; 14 bases are shared with TRBD2. The germline gives CDR1 KGHSH, CDR2 LQKENI. Unmatched junction bases numbered 6, after V lost 4 bases and J lost 3 bases. This CDR3 has 17 amino acids. The CDR3 bases are TGTGCCAGCTCACGACAGACTAGCGGGAGGGGAACAGATACGCAGTATTTT. It yields the protein CASSRQTSGRGTDTQYF.

The CDR3 region has the DNA TGTGCCAGCAGCTCATCAGGGAATAGCAATCAGCCCCAGCATTTT. This sequence encodes CASSSSGNSNQPQHF. The chain carries TRBV7-9 and TRBJ1-5; the D gene is possibly TRBD1 (5 bases). CDR1 and CDR2 (germline): SEHNR, FQNEAQ (reference sequence). Trimming shortened V by 4 bases and J by 0 bases, and 10 bases separated the two germline ends. The CDR3 is 15 residues long.